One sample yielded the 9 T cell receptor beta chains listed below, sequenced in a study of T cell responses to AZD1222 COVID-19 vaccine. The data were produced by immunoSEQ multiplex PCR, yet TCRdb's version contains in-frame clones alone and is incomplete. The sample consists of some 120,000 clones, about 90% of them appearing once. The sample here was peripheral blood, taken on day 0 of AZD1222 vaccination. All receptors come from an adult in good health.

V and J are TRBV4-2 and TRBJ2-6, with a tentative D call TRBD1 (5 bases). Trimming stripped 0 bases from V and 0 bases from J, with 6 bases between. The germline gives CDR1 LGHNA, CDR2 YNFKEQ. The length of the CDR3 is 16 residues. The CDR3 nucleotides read TGTGCCAGCAGCCAAGATGACAGCTCTGGGGCCAACGTCCTGACTTTC. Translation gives CASSQDDSSGANVLTF.

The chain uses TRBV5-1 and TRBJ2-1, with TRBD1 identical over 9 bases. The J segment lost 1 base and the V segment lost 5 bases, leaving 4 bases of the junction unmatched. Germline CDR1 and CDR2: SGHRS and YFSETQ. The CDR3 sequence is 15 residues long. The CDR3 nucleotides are TGCGCCAGCAGTCCTGGACAGGGGTCCTACAATGAGCAGTTCTTC. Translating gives CASSPGQGSYNEQFF.

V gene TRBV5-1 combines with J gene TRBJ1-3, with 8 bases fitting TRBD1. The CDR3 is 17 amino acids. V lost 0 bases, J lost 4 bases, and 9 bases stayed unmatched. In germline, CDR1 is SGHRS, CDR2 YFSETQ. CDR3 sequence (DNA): TGCGCCAGCAGCTTGGATTCCCAGGGGGCTGGAGGAAACACCATATATTTT. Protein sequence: CASSLDSQGAGGNTIYF.

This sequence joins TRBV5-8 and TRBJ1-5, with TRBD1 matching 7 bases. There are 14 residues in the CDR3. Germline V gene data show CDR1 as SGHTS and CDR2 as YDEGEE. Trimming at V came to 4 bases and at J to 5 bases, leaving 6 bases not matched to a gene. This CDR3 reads CASSAGQPHQPQHF. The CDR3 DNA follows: TGTGCCAGCAGCGCGGGACAGCCACATCAGCCCCAGCATTTT. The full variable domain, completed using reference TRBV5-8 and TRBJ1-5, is EAGVTQSPTHLIKTRGQQATLRCSPISGHTSVYWYQQALGLGLQFLLWYDEGEERNRGNFPPRFSGRQFPNYSSELNVNALELEDSALYLCASSAGQPHQPQHFGDGTRLSIL.

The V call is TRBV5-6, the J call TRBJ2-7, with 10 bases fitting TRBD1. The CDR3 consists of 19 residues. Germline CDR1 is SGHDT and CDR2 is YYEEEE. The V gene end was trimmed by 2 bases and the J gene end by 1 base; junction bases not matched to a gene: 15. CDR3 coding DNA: TGTGCCAGCAGCTTTGAGGCCGGGACAGGGGCCTCCAGATCCTACGAGCAGTACTTC. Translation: CASSFEAGTGASRSYEQYF.

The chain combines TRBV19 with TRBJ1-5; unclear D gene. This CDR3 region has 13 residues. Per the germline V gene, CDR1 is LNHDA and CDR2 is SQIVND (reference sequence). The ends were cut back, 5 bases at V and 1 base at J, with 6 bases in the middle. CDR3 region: CASSRESNQPQHF. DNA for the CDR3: TGTGCCAGTAGTCGGGAGAGCAATCAGCCCCAGCATTTT.

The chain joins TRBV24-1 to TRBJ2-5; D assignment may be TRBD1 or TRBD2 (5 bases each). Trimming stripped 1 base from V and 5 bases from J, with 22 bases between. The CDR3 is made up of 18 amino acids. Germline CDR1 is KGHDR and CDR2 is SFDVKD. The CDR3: CATSDFRGRMDGFETQYF. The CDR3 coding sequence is TGTGCCACCAGTGATTTCCGGGGCAGGATGGATGGGTTTGAGACCCAGTACTTC.

CDR3 amino acids: CASSVEVGVNTGELFF. Here the CDR3 DNA reads TGTGCCAGCAGCGTAGAAGTGGGGGTGAACACCGGGGAGCTGTTTTTT. The rearrangement links TRBV9 to TRBJ2-2; D is possibly TRBD1 or TRBD2 (5 bases each). Trimming shortened V by 0 bases and J by 1 base, and 10 bases separated the two germline ends. CDR3 length equals 16 residues. The germline gives CDR1 SGDLS, CDR2 YYNGEE.

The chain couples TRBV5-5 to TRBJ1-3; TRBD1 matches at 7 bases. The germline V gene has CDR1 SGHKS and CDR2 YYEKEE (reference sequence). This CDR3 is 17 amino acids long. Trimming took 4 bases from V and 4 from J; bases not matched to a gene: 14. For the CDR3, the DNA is TGTGCCAGCAGCCAGGGACAGCCAAGGGGCCCAGGAAACACCATATATTTT. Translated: CASSQGQPRGPGNTIYF. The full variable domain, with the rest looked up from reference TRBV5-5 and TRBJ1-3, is DAGVTQSPTHLIKTRGQQVTLRCSPISGHKSVSWYQQVLGQGPQFIFQYYEKEERGRGNFPDRFSARQFPNYSSELNVNALLLGDSALYLCASSQGQPRGPGNTIYFGEGSWLTVV.